This T cell receptor beta chain was retrieved from a study of OX40 agonist ivuxolimab in advanced cancers. Study-level information: In three patients, partial responses were observed, one with hepatocellular carcinoma and two with cutaneous melanoma.

Trimming cost V 10 bases and J 4 bases; bases outside gene matches: 8. The germline V gene encodes CDR1 LNHDA and CDR2 SQIVND (reference sequence). This CDR3 spans 14 amino acids. The repertoire was sequenced with immunoSEQ multiplex PCR; TCRdb's copy has only in-frame clones and lacks some. The table records tens of thousands of clones, 70% to 85% of them present only once. The specimen was CD4+ or CD8+ T cells sorted from blood, collected in a trial of the OX40 agonist ivuxolimab. This TCR derives from an adult with an advanced solid tumor such as melanoma, head and neck, liver or kidney cancer. The V and J genes are TRBV19 and TRBJ1-1; 11 bases are a match to TRBD1. This CDR3 reads CATSRGQGVTEAFF. The CDR3 DNA is TGTGCCACCAGTAGGGGACAGGGGGTCACTGAAGCTTTCTTT.